This TCR beta chain stems from a study of T cell repertoires in cytomegalovirus infection. Study-wide findings and caveats: Across the ex vivo response, the dominant clonotypes were HLA-C-restricted CMV-specific TCR beta clonotypes.

CDR3 size: 20 residues. V lost 6 bases and J lost 2; bases outside the gene matches: 21. TCRdb ran MiXCR on the reads and lists one entry per CDR3 protein. The profile shows around 900,000 distinct CDR3 sequences, roughly 30% of them singletons. This clonotype was picked up many times. Its antigen is currently unknown. Material: cultured CD8+ T cells from PBMCs, obtained from culture after CMV antigen stimulation. The clonotype was recovered from a human donor in good health (CMV status not recorded). Some clones in this sample may be carry-over from other donors' samples. V usage is TRBV12-3 or TRBV12-4 and J usage is TRBJ2-2, with 7 bases that match TRBD1. The CDR3 loop is CASSLSLGQDLTINTGELFF. In DNA form, the CDR3 reads TGTGCCAGCAGCCTATCACTCGGACAGGATCTGACCATAAACACCGGGGAGCTGTTTTTT.